Sequencing of this TCR beta chain was carried out in a study of shared clonotypes between healthy human individuals. Study overall: Ranging from 18 to 49 in age, donors were two women and three men.

Deep was the level used in running the assay. The repertoire was sequenced with immunoSEQ multiplex PCR; TCRdb's copy has only in-frame clones and lacks some. The data hold over a million clones, with about 98% observed a single time. Worth noting for this clone: Its specificity is unknown.

Study findings and constraints: An expected dependence of interdonor clonotype sharing on sequencing depth was noted.

V shed 4 bases and J shed 1 base, with 17 bases lying between them. Germline CDR1 reads SGHDN; CDR2 reads FVKESK. The CDR3 consists of 16 residues. Specimen: naive CD4+ T cells sorted from blood. The subset denotes: CD45RA+ positively selected. The TCR originated in a man aged 25 to 40 in good health. The chain joins TRBV14 to TRBJ2-7; the D gene is possibly TRBD1 (6 bases). As DNA, the CDR3 is TGTGCCAGCAGCCGTATACAGGGCGCGCTTTCCTACGAGCAGTACTTC. It is translated as CASSRIQGALSYEQYF.